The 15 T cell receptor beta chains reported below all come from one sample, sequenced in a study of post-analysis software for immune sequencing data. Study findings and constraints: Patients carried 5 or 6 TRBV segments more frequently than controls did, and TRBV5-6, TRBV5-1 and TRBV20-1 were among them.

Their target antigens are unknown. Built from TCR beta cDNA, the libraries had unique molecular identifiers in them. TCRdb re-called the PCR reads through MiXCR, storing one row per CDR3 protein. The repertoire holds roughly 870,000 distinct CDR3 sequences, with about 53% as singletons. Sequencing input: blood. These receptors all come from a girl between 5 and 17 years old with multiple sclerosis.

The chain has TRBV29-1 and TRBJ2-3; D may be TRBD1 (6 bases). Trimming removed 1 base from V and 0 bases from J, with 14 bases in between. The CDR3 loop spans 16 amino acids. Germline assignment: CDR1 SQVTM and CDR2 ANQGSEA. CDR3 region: CSVEGRRDTSTDTQYF. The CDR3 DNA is TGCAGCGTTGAAGGCCGCCGGGACACCAGCACAGATACGCAGTATTTT.

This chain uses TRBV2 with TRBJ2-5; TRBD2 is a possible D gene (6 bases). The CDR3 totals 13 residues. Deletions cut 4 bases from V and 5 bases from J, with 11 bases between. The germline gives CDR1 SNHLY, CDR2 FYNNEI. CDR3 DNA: TGTGCCAGCAGTGGGGGACTTTGGGAGACCCAGTACTTC. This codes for CASSGGLWETQYF.

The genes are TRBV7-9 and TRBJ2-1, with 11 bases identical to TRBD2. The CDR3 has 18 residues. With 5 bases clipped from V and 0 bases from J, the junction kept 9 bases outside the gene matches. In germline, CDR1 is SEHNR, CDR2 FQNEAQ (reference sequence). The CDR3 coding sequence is TGTGCCAGCAGCCCGAGACTAGCGGGGAAAAGCTCCTACAATGAGCAGTTCTTC. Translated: CASSPRLAGKSSYNEQFF.

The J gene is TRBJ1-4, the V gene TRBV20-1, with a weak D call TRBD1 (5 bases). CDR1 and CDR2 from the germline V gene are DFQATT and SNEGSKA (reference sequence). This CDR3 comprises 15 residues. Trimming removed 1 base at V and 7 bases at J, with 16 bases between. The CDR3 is CSARAFSQGPEKLFF. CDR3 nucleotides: TGCAGTGCTAGAGCCTTTAGTCAGGGTCCTGAAAAACTGTTTTTT.

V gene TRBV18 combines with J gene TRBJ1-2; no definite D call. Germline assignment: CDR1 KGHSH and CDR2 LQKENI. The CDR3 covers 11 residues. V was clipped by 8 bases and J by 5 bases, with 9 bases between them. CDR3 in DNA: TGTGCCAGCGCGGGTGCGTATGGCTACACCTTC. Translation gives CASAGAYGYTF. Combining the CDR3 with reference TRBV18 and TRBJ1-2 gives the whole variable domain NAGVMQNPRHLVRRRGQEARLRCSPMKGHSHVYWYRQLPEEGLKFMVYLQKENIIDESGMPKERFSAEFPKEGPSILRIQQVVRGDSAAYFCASAGAYGYTFGSGTRLTVV.

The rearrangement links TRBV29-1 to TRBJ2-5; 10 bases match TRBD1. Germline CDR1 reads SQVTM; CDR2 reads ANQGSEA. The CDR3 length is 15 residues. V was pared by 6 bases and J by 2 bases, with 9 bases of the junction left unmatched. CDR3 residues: CSVGGTGEGQETQYF. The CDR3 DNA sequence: TGCAGCGTCGGTGGGACAGGGGAGGGACAAGAGACCCAGTACTTC.

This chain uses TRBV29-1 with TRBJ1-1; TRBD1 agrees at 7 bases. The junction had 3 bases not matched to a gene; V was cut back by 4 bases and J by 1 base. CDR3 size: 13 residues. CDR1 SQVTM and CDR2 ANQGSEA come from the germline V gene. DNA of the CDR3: TGCAGCGTTGCAGGGGGGTCGAACACTGAAGCTTTCTTT. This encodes CSVAGGSNTEAFF.

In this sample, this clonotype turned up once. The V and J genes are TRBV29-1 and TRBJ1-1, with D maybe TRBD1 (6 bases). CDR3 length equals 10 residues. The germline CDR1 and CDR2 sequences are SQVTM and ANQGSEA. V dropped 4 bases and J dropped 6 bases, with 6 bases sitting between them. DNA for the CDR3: TGCAGCGTTGGACAGGCTGAAGCTTTCTTT. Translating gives CSVGQAEAFF.

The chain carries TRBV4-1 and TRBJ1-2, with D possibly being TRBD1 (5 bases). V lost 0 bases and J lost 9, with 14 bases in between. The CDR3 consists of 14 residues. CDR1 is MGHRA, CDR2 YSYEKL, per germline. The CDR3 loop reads CASSQDDGQGRYTF. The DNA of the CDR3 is TGCGCCAGCAGCCAAGATGATGGACAAGGTCGCTACACCTTC.

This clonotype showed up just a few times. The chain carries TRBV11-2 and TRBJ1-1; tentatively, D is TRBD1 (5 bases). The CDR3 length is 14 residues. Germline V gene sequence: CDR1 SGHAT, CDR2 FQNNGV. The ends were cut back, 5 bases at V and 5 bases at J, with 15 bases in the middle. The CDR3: CASSGLGSGTEAFF. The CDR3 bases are TGTGCCAGCAGCGGCCTCGGGTCAGGGACTGAAGCTTTCTTT.

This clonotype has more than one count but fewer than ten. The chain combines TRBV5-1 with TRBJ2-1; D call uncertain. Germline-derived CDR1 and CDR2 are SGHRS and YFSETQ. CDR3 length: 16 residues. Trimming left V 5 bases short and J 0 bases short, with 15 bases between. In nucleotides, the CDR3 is TGCGCCAGCAGAGGGTTTATAGCTGTCTCCTACAATGAGCAGTTCTTC. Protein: CASRGFIAVSYNEQFF.

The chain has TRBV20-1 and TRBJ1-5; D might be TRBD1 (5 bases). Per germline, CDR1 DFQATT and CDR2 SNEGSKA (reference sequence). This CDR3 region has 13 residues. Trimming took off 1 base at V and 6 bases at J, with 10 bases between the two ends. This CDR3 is CSARGNTGQPQHF. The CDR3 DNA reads TGCAGTGCTAGAGGCAACACAGGTCAGCCCCAGCATTTT.

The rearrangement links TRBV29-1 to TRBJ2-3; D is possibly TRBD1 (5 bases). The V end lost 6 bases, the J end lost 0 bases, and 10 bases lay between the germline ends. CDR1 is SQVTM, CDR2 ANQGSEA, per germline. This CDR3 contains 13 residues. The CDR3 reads CSVWGSSTDTQYF. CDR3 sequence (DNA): TGCAGCGTGTGGGGCTCTAGCACAGATACGCAGTATTTT.

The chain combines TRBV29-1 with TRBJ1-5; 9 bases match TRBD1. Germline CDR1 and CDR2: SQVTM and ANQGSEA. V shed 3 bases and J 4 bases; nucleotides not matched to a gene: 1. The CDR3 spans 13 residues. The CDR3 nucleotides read TGCAGCGTTGAGACAGGGGGGAATCAGCCCCAGCATTTT. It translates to CSVETGGNQPQHF. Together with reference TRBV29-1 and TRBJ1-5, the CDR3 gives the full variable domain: SAVISQKPSRDICQRGTSLTIQCQVDSQVTMMFWYRQQPGQSLTLIATANQGSEATYESGFVIDKFPISRPNLTFSTLTVSNMSPEDSSIYLCSVETGGNQPQHFGDGTRLSIL.

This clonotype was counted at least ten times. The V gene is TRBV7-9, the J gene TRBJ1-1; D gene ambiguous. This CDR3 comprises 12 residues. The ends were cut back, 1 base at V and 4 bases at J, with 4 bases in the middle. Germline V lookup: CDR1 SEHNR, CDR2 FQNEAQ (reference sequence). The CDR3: CASSLDVTEAFF. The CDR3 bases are TGTGCCAGCAGCTTAGATGTCACTGAAGCTTTCTTT.